This entry lists 32 T cell receptor beta chains sequenced from one sample in a study of a mutant IDH1 vaccine in newly diagnosed glioma. Antigens of these TCRs are unknown. TCRdb keeps only in-frame clones here, not all; method: immunoSEQ multiplex PCR. The data hold 70,000 to 100,000 clones, with 90% to 95% observed a single time. Documented time point: week 5, during vaccination. The content of each vaccine dose was 300 ug of mutant IDH1 20-mer peptide, and topical imiquimod accompanied it. The starting material was PBMCs, obtained from a glioma patient whose treatment included an IDH1 peptide vaccine. Receptors were obtained from a woman aged 45-59 years with glioma.

This clone was found once. The genes are TRBV7-9 and TRBJ2-5; TRBD1 aligns across 9 bases. This CDR3 contains 17 residues. Unmatched junction bases numbered 16, after V lost 4 bases and J lost 7 bases. CDR1 is SEHNR and CDR2 is FQNEAQ in the germline V gene (reference sequence). The CDR3, as DNA: TGTGCCAGCAGCTACTACCCCCGGGACAGGGAAGGGGTGACCCAGTACTTC. Translation: CASSYYPRDREGVTQYF.

The chain has TRBV27 and TRBJ2-7; TRBD1 or TRBD2 may be the D gene (5 bases each). The V gene's germline CDR1 is MNHEY and CDR2 SMNVEV (reference sequence). The CDR3 loop spans 13 amino acids. With 8 bases removed from V and 3 bases from J, the gap between germline ends came to 14 bases. CDR3 sequence (DNA): TGTGCCAGCTCACGGGGCGGGCGCTACGAGCAGTACTTC. It encodes CASSRGGRYEQYF.

This clone came up once. V usage is TRBV9 and J usage is TRBJ2-1, with 8 bases matching TRBD1. The CDR3 length is 15 residues. Germline CDR1 SGDLS, CDR2 YYNGEE. J was trimmed by 8 bases and V by 1 base; bases with no gene match: 8. CDR3 DNA sequence: TGTGCCAGCAGCGTATCAGGGGGCCGAGTCTATGAGCAGTTCTTC. Its translation: CASSVSGGRVYEQFF.

This rearrangement joins TRBV7-9 to TRBJ2-5; TRBD1 matches at 9 bases. The V gene's germline CDR1 is SEHNR and CDR2 FQNEAQ (reference sequence). The CDR3 contains 14 residues. J gave up 5 bases and V 3 bases, and 4 bases lay outside the gene matches. Written as DNA, the CDR3 is TGTGCCAGCAGCTTCAGGACAGGGGTGGAGACCCAGTACTTC. Translated: CASSFRTGVETQYF.

The chain uses TRBV9 and TRBJ2-2; either TRBD1 or TRBD2 may supply D (6 bases each). Germline V gene lookup returns CDR1 SGDLS and CDR2 YYNGEE. Trimming shortened V by 4 bases and J by 1 base, and 14 bases separated the two germline ends. The CDR3 spans 16 residues. The CDR3 reads CASSPWGRGNTGELFF. CDR3 bases: TGTGCCAGCAGCCCCTGGGGGCGGGGGAACACCGGGGAGCTGTTTTTT.

Here the CDR3 reads CASSLLAGGPEEQYF. The CDR3 bases are TGTGCCAGCAGTTTACTAGCGGGAGGGCCGGAAGAGCAGTACTTC. The chain uses TRBV28 and TRBJ2-7; TRBD2 matches at 12 bases. The CDR3 contains 15 residues. The V gene end was trimmed by 2 bases and the J gene end by 7 bases; junction bases not matched to a gene: 6. Per the germline V gene, CDR1 is MDHEN and CDR2 is SYDVKM.

This clone was seen only a few times. The CDR3 is CASSRATSGNAADTQYF. The CDR3, as DNA: TGCGCCAGCAGCAGGGCGACTAGCGGGAATGCTGCAGATACGCAGTATTTT. J is TRBJ2-3 and V is TRBV5-1; 11 nucleotides align to TRBD2. From germline, CDR1 is SGHRS and CDR2 YFSETQ. Unmatched junction bases numbered 11, after V lost 4 bases and J lost 4 bases. This CDR3 has 17 amino acids.

The chain is built from TRBV7-9 and TRBJ1-1; a possible D gene is TRBD1 (6 bases). Trimming took 3 bases from V and 11 from J, leaving 16 bases between them. The germline CDR1 and CDR2 sequences are SEHNR and FQNEAQ (reference sequence). The CDR3 totals 13 residues. The CDR3, as DNA: TGTGCCAGCAGCTTTAGGGGGGATCCGAGGGCTTTCTTT. Translating it yields CASSFRGDPRAFF.

This sequence joins TRBV7-2 and TRBJ2-7; D perhaps matches TRBD2 (6 bases). Germline-derived CDR1 and CDR2 are SGHTA and FQGNSA. CDR3 length: 13 amino acids. The germline V and J ends were trimmed by 4 bases and 2 bases, with 9 bases remaining between them. The CDR3 region is CASSWDFAYEQYF. Here the CDR3 DNA reads TGTGCCAGCAGCTGGGACTTCGCCTACGAGCAGTACTTC.

The chain has TRBV5-6 and TRBJ2-6; no clear D gene. The CDR3 runs 15 residues. Looked up from germline, CDR1 is SGHDT and CDR2 is YYEEEE. The V gene lost 1 base and the J gene lost 0 bases, with 5 bases spanning the gap. CDR3: CASSLIFSGANVLTF. In DNA, the CDR3 is TGTGCCAGCAGCTTGATCTTCTCTGGGGCCAACGTCCTGACTTTC.

The V and J genes are TRBV29-1 and TRBJ1-1; D is ambiguous. V was trimmed by 4 bases and J by 4 bases, leaving 16 bases between them. This CDR3 is built from 14 residues. Germline CDR1 is SQVTM and CDR2 is ANQGSEA. The CDR3 coding sequence is TGCAGCGTTGTCGTGGGGTATGGAAGCACTGAAGCTTTCTTT. Translating it yields CSVVVGYGSTEAFF.

The CDR3 loop reads CASSFLAPGRDTQYF. CDR3 DNA sequence: TGTGCCAGCAGTTTTTTGGCTCCCGGCCGGGATACGCAGTATTTT. The chain couples TRBV27 to TRBJ2-3; the D is unclear. The CDR3 is made up of 15 amino acids. CDR1 MNHEY and CDR2 SMNVEV come from the germline V gene (reference sequence). Trimming removed 3 bases from V and 6 bases from J, with 16 bases in between.

This clone was counted a single time. Other DNA sequences of this sample code for an identical CDR3. The chain uses TRBV6-5 and TRBJ2-3, with no clear D. Looked up from germline, CDR1 is MNHEY and CDR2 is SVGAGI. This CDR3 comprises 13 residues. Trimming pared 2 bases from V and 4 bases from J, leaving 7 bases between. DNA for the CDR3: TGTGCCAGCAGTTACCCTGGGGCAGATACGCAGTATTTT. Protein sequence: CASSYPGADTQYF.

In its sample, this clone was seen once. CDR3 amino acids: CASSASAQRDYNEQFF. CDR3 bases: TGTGCCAGTTCGGCCAGCGCGCAGCGGGACTACAATGAGCAGTTCTTC. The chain has TRBV19 and TRBJ2-1; 7 bases match TRBD2. Trimming at V came to 8 bases and at J to 3 bases, leaving 13 bases not matched to a gene. The CDR3 is 16 residues long. Looked up from germline, CDR1 is LNHDA and CDR2 is SQIVND (reference sequence).

The CDR3 sequence: CSVDEGRLETQYF. DNA of the CDR3: TGCAGCGTTGATGAAGGCAGGCTTGAGACCCAGTACTTC. The chain couples TRBV29-1 to TRBJ2-5; D unresolved. Germline V gene sequence: CDR1 SQVTM, CDR2 ANQGSEA. The V end was cut by 3 bases, the J end by 5 bases, with 13 bases between. CDR3 size: 13 residues.

CDR3 sequence (DNA): TGCAGCGTTGAACCGAACTCTTCGGGCGAGCAGTACTTC. Protein sequence: CSVEPNSSGEQYF. The chain has TRBV29-1 and TRBJ2-7; D remains ambiguous. In germline, CDR1 is SQVTM, CDR2 ANQGSEA. V was pared by 2 bases and J by 6 bases, with 14 bases between. CDR3 length: 13 residues.

This rearrangement joins TRBV28 to TRBJ2-1; possible D gene TRBD2, 6 bases. The V gene's germline CDR1 is MDHEN and CDR2 SYDVKM. Trimming removed 5 bases at V and 9 bases at J, with 20 bases between. The CDR3 is made up of 15 amino acids. This CDR3 is CASSLPSAGLGEQFF. CDR3 in DNA: TGTGCCAGCAGTCTCCCTTCGGCGGGGCTGGGTGAGCAGTTCTTC.

The CDR3 sequence: CASSRGDRAFDTQYF. CDR3 nucleotide sequence: TGTGCCAGCAGCCGGGGGGACAGAGCCTTCGATACGCAGTATTTT. The V gene is TRBV9, the J gene TRBJ2-3; D possibly uses TRBD1 or TRBD2 (7 bases each). The CDR3 sequence is 15 residues long. Trimming removed 4 bases from V and 6 bases from J, with 18 bases in between. Germline values: CDR1 SGDLS, CDR2 YYNGEE.

This chain connects TRBV4-1 to TRBJ1-1, with unresolved D. The germline CDR1 and CDR2 sequences are MGHRA and YSYEKL. There are 18 residues in the CDR3. Trimming pared 5 bases from V and 4 bases from J, leaving 26 bases between. CDR3 sequence: CASSREVGTSLFGTEAFF. The CDR3 DNA reads as TGCGCCAGCAGCAGGGAGGTCGGTACATCGCTTTTCGGCACTGAAGCTTTCTTT.

The rearrangement links TRBV19 to TRBJ2-7; 7 positions agree with TRBD2. J gave up 4 bases and V 3 bases, and 6 bases lay outside the gene matches. CDR1 is LNHDA, CDR2 SQIVND, per germline (reference sequence). This CDR3 comprises 14 residues. CDR3 region: CASSMKGGRYEQYF. Written as DNA, the CDR3 is TGTGCCAGTAGTATGAAAGGCGGGAGATACGAGCAGTACTTC.

A remark on this clone: One end of the junction varies from germline; a read error may be responsible. The CDR3 nucleotides are TGTGCCAGCAGTTTAGGACTAGCGGGAGGCGGTGAGCAGTTCTTC. Its protein product is CASSLGLAGGGEQFF. The V gene is TRBV11-2, the J gene TRBJ2-1, with 14 bases that match TRBD2. The CDR3 is made up of 15 amino acids. Germline V gene data show CDR1 as SGHAT and CDR2 as FQNNGV.

The chain couples TRBV11-2 to TRBJ1-2, with D hard to call. The V end lost 0 bases, the J end lost 8 bases, and 16 bases lay between the germline ends. Germline V CDR1 and CDR2: SGHAT, FQNNGV. The CDR3 has 15 amino acids. In nucleotides, the CDR3 is TGTGCCAGCAGCTTAGACAGCGCGCCTAATTTCGGCTACACCTTC. It codes for CASSLDSAPNFGYTF.

The CDR3 coding sequence is TGTGCCAGCAAAGGGGACAGGGGATCCTACGAGCAGTACTTC. Encoded protein: CASKGDRGSYEQYF. The V and J genes are TRBV6-5 and TRBJ2-5; 10 positions agree with TRBD1. The DNA end is a closer match to TRBJ2-7, so the J assignment may be wrong. Germline-derived CDR1 and CDR2 are MNHEY and SVGAGI. The CDR3 is 14 amino acids.

The chain has TRBV28 and TRBJ1-2; a weak D match, TRBD1 (5 bases). Trimming took 4 bases from V and 4 from J, leaving 7 bases between them. This CDR3 comprises 12 residues. Looked up from germline, CDR1 is MDHEN and CDR2 is SYDVKM. The CDR3 region is CASSSTVYGYTF. Here the CDR3 DNA reads TGTGCCAGCAGTTCGACAGTCTATGGCTACACCTTC.

CDR3 bases: TGTGCCACCAGCCAATCCCCAGCGGGAGGGGTGTACAATGAGCAGTTCTTC. Encoded protein: CATSQSPAGGVYNEQFF. The gene calls are TRBV15 and TRBJ2-1; 10 bases align to TRBD2. CDR3 length: 17 residues. The V gene's germline CDR1 is LNHNV and CDR2 YYDKDF (reference sequence). Trimming took 5 bases from V and 4 from J; bases not matched to a gene: 11.

V gene TRBV5-4 combines with J gene TRBJ1-2; unclear D gene. V lost 4 bases to trimming and J lost 3 bases, with 4 bases between them. CDR3 length equals 11 residues. Germline loops: CDR1 SGHNT, CDR2 YYREEE (reference sequence). The CDR3 DNA sequence: TGTGCCAGCAGCCTGTACTATGGCTACACCTTC. Residues: CASSLYYGYTF.

V is TRBV28 and J is TRBJ2-7; a weak D match, TRBD1 (6 bases). Germline loops: CDR1 MDHEN, CDR2 SYDVKM. The CDR3 has 12 residues. V lost 1 base, J lost 6 bases, and 7 bases lay in between. In DNA form, the CDR3 reads TGTGCCAGCAGTTTATTACAGGGCGAGCAGTACTTC. Residues: CASSLLQGEQYF.

Written as DNA, the CDR3 is TGCGCCAGCAGCTTGGGGACAGGGGAGGCAGATACGCAGTATTTT. Its protein is CASSLGTGEADTQYF. The chain links TRBV5-1 to TRBJ2-3; TRBD1 agrees at 9 bases. CDR1 SGHRS and CDR2 YFSETQ come from the germline V gene. The CDR3 is made up of 15 amino acids. J gave up 4 bases and V 0 bases, and 3 bases lay outside the gene matches.

The genes are TRBV6-5 and TRBJ2-5, with D unresolved. The CDR3 covers 15 residues. Trimming took off 0 bases at V and 3 bases at J, with 11 bases between the two ends. Germline values: CDR1 MNHEY, CDR2 SVGAGI. The CDR3 here is CASSYSYGQEETQYF. In DNA, the CDR3 is TGTGCCAGCAGTTACTCGTATGGGCAAGAAGAGACCCAGTACTTC.

The V and J genes are TRBV19 and TRBJ2-1; 9 nucleotides agree with TRBD2. Germline V gene sequence: CDR1 LNHDA, CDR2 SQIVND (reference sequence). CDR3 length equals 15 residues. V lost 8 bases to trimming and J lost 6 bases; unmatched junction nucleotides: 11. The CDR3 is CASSPTGTSLNEQFF. The CDR3 coding sequence is TGTGCCAGTTCCCCAACCGGGACTAGCCTCAATGAGCAGTTCTTC.

This sequence joins TRBV7-9 and TRBJ2-3, with D perhaps matching TRBD1 or TRBD2 (5 bases each). V was shortened by 5 bases and J by 3 bases, with 9 bases between the two germline ends. Germline assignment: CDR1 SEHNR and CDR2 FQNEAQ (reference sequence). The CDR3 is 13 residues long. The CDR3 DNA sequence: TGTGCCAGCAGCGAGGGGTCGACAGATACGCAGTATTTT. Translating it yields CASSEGSTDTQYF.

The chain uses TRBV6-1 and TRBJ2-3, with 8 bases identical to TRBD1. V gave up 3 bases and J gave up 6 bases; unmatched junction bases: 8. CDR1 is MNHNS, CDR2 SASEGT, per germline. The CDR3 length is 15 residues. The CDR3 nucleotides read TGTGCCAGCAGTGACCAGGGGGCAGGAGGGGATACGCAGTATTTT. Protein: CASSDQGAGGDTQYF.